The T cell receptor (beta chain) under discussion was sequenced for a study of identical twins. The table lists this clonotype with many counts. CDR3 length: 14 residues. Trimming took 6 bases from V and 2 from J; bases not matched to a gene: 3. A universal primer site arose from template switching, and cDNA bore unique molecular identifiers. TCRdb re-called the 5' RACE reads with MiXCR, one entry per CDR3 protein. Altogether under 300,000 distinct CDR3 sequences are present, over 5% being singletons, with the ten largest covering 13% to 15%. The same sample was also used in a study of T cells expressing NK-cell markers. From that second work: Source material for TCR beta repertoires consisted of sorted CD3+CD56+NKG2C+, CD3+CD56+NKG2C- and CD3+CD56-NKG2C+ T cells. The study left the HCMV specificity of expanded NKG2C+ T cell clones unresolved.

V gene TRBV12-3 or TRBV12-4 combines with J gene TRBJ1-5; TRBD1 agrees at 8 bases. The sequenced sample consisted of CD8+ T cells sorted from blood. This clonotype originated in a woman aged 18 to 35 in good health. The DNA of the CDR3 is TGTGCCAGCAGCCCGACAGGGGGCAATCAGCCCCAGCATTTT. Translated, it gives CASSPTGGNQPQHF.